This T cell receptor (beta chain) was captured in a study of shared clonotypes between healthy human individuals. General observations from the study: The donor pool, a small one, limited the genetic and exposure-history diversity represented. Clonotype sharing across donors was expected to vary with sequencing depth. Researchers found naive subsets generally carried larger estimated richness than memory subsets.

The protocol was immunoSEQ multiplex PCR, while the TCRdb copy is restricted to in-frame clones and leaves out a portion. This table has 90,000 to 120,000 clones, 65% to 75% appearing once. Healthy adults negative for HIV, lacking recent acute infections or vaccinations, served as donors. As to this clone: Its antigen is not known.

This CDR3 spans 17 amino acids. Germline CDR1 reads SGHVS; CDR2 reads FQNEAQ. V lost 5 bases and J 0 bases, leaving 16 bases between the germline ends. Sequencing input: memory CD8+ T cells sorted from blood. Described subset: CD45RO+ cells pooled with CCR7-negative TemRA cells. The TCR was taken from a woman aged 25 to 39 in good health. The genes are TRBV7-8 and TRBJ1-4; D gene ambiguous. CDR3 nucleotides: TGTGCCAGCAGCCCTCAAAAGCCGATACCAACTAATGAAAAACTGTTTTTT. Amino acids: CASSPQKPIPTNEKLFF.